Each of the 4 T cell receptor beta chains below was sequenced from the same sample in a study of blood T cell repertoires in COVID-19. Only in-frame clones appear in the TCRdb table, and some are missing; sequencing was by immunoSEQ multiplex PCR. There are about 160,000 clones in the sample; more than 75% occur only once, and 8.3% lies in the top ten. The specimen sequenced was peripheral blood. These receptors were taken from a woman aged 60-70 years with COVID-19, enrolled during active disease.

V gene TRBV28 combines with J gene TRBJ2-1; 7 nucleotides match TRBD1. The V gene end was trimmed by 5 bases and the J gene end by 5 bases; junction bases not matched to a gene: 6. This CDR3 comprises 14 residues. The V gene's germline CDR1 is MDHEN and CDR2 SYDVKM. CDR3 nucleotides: TGTGCCAGCAGTCTGGACAGGCCGAACAATGAGCAGTTCTTC. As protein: CASSLDRPNNEQFF.

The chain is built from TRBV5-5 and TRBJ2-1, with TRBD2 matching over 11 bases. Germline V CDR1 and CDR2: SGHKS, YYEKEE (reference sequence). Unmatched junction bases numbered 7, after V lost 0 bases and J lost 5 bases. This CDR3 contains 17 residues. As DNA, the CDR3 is TGTGCCAGCAGCTTGGGGGGTCTAGCGGGAGGTAACAATGAGCAGTTCTTC. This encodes CASSLGGLAGGNNEQFF. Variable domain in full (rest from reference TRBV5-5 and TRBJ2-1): DAGVTQSPTHLIKTRGQQVTLRCSPISGHKSVSWYQQVLGQGPQFIFQYYEKEERGRGNFPDRFSARQFPNYSSELNVNALLLGDSALYLCASSLGGLAGGNNEQFFGPGTRLTVL.

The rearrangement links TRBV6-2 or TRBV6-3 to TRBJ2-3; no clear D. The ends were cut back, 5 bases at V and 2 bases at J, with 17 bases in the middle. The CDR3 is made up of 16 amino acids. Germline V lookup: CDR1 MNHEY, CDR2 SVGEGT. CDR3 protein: CASSAPLTGFTDTQYF. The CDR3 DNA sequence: TGTGCCAGCAGTGCCCCGCTGACTGGTTTCACAGATACGCAGTATTTT.

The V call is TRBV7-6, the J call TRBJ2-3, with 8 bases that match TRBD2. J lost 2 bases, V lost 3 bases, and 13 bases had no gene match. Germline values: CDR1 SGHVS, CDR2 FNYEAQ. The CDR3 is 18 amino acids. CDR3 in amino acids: CASSFIAAGGGHTDTQYF. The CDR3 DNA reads TGTGCCAGCAGCTTCATAGCCGCCGGGGGGGGCCACACAGATACGCAGTATTTT.